Below are 7 T cell receptor beta chains sequenced from a single sample in a study of T-cell reconstitution after alpha-beta-depleted transplantation in children. The library targeted TCRbeta and was prepared with unique molecular identifiers. TCRdb reprocessed the PCR reads with MiXCR, giving one entry per CDR3 protein. This sample has hundreds of thousands of distinct CDR3 sequences, with around 9.1% found just once. The sequencing used PBMCs, collected before TCRalphabeta/CD19-depleted stem cell transplant. Every receptor here comes from a boy under two years old with acute myeloid leukemia, due to receive a stem cell transplant.

This clonotype was seen many times. This rearrangement joins TRBV6-2 or TRBV6-3 to TRBJ2-7; D tentatively fits TRBD1 or TRBD2 (6 bases each). The CDR3 is 13 amino acids. V was pared by 9 bases and J by 4 bases, with 16 bases between. Germline lookup yields CDR1 MNHEY and CDR2 SVGEGT. CDR3 residues: CASWKTGLYEQYF. The CDR3 nucleotides read TGTGCCAGTTGGAAGACAGGACTATACGAGCAGTACTTC.

This chain joins TRBV20-1 and TRBJ2-1; 10 nucleotides align to TRBD2. V dropped 3 bases and J dropped 8; count of bases not matched to a gene: 19. The CDR3 is made up of 18 amino acids. The V gene's germline CDR1 is DFQATT and CDR2 SNEGSKA (reference sequence). CDR3: CSASWPTLAGDEHYEQFF. The CDR3 DNA follows: TGCAGTGCTAGTTGGCCCACCCTAGCGGGGGATGAGCACTATGAGCAGTTCTTC.

Many counts were recorded for this clonotype. This chain joins TRBV20-1 and TRBJ2-3, with 9 positions matching TRBD1. CDR3 length: 14 residues. V lost 2 bases, J lost 8 bases, and 8 bases stayed unmatched. The germline gives CDR1 DFQATT, CDR2 SNEGSKA (reference sequence). CDR3 coding DNA: TGCAGTGCTAGACGGGGGCGGGGACAGGGTACGCAGTATTTT. This codes for CSARRGRGQGTQYF.

This clonotype was seen many times. This chain connects TRBV28 to TRBJ2-1; 8 bases are a match to TRBD1. Germline CDR1 MDHEN, CDR2 SYDVKM. This CDR3 region has 16 residues. The V and J ends lost 6 bases and 0 bases, in that order; junction bases with no gene match: 7. The CDR3 nucleotides are TGTGCCAGCAGCATTAACAGGGGGAGCTCCTACAATGAGCAGTTCTTC. Protein product: CASSINRGSSYNEQFF.

The rearrangement joins TRBV15 to TRBJ2-1; D unclear. The CDR3 totals 14 residues. Germline V gene data show CDR1 as LNHNV and CDR2 as YYDKDF (reference sequence). Deletions cut 0 bases from V and 5 bases from J, with 8 bases between. CDR3 sequence: CATSRDKDDNEQFF. Written as DNA, the CDR3 is TGTGCCACCAGCAGAGACAAAGACGACAATGAGCAGTTCTTC.

The rearrangement joins TRBV13 to TRBJ2-1, with D perhaps being TRBD1 or TRBD2 (6 bases each). Germline loops: CDR1 PRHDT, CDR2 FYEKMQ (reference sequence). The germline V and J ends were trimmed by 11 bases and 0 bases, with 26 bases remaining between them. The CDR3 extends over 18 amino acids. The DNA for the CDR3 is TGTGCCGGCTGTTTAGGGGGAAGTCTAGCGAACTCCTACAATGAGCAGTTCTTC. It specifies CAGCLGGSLANSYNEQFF.

This chain links TRBV27 with TRBJ2-5, with 8 bases fitting TRBD2. The junction had 11 bases not matched to a gene; V was cut back by 5 bases and J by 3 bases. CDR3 length: 16 residues. Germline CDR1 and CDR2: MNHEY and SMNVEV (reference sequence). DNA for the CDR3: TGTGCCAGCAGTGAGCTATCCGGGACTAGGGAAGAGACCCAGTACTTC. Its protein is CASSELSGTREETQYF.